Following are 9 T cell receptor beta chains from one sample sequenced in a study of blood T cell repertoires in COVID-19 (dated by TCRdb to about 2020). The method behind the library was the immunoSEQ multiplex PCR assay. What TCRdb holds here is the immuneACCESS table cut down to in-frame rearrangements. Part of the clones is not present; checked against another copy, under half of the missing clones reflect an unresolved V gene, and the others are unexplained. The sample table records some 200,000 clones; approximately 80% of these occur just once. Approximately 10% of the sample lies in the top ten. Specimen: peripheral blood. These receptors were obtained from an elderly woman with COVID-19, enrolled during active disease.

V usage is TRBV12-3 or TRBV12-4 and J usage is TRBJ2-5; 8 nucleotides agree with TRBD2. V trimming: 7 bases; J trimming: 4 bases; junction bases outside the gene matches: 5. The CDR3 is 13 residues long. CDR3 region: CASTRGGGETQYF. In DNA, the CDR3 is TGTGCCAGCACCCGGGGGGGTGGAGAGACCCAGTACTTC.

J is TRBJ2-5 and V is TRBV18, with D perhaps TRBD1 (6 bases). The V end lost 0 bases, the J end lost 4 bases, and 9 bases lay between the germline ends. The CDR3 spans 14 residues. CDR1 and CDR2 from the germline V gene are KGHSH and LQKENI. The CDR3 loop reads CASSPPGTRETQYF. The CDR3 DNA follows: TGTGCCAGCTCACCACCGGGGACAAGAGAGACCCAGTACTTC.

This chain joins TRBV28 and TRBJ2-7, with a possible D match to TRBD2 (5 bases). V lost 4 bases, J lost 0 bases, and 13 bases lay in between. CDR1 and CDR2 (germline): MDHEN, SYDVKM. CDR3 length equals 15 residues. CDR3 nucleotides: TGTGCCAGCAGTTCATCCTCCCGGGACTCCTACGAGCAGTACTTC. Its translation: CASSSSSRDSYEQYF.

The V and J genes are TRBV21-1 and TRBJ1-5; TRBD1 was called by the table and not checked on the DNA. TRBV21-1 constitutes a pseudogene. The CDR3 consists of 13 residues. DNA for the CDR3: TGTGCCAGCACTCCCCAGGGATACCAGCCCCAGCATTTT. This sequence encodes CASTPQGYQPQHF.

The CDR3 reads CASSNSLNTIYF. The CDR3 region has the DNA TGCGCCAGCAGTAACAGCTTGAACACCATATATTTT. This rearrangement joins TRBV10-2 to TRBJ1-3; D gene ambiguous. Trimming left V 5 bases short and J 7 bases short, with 9 bases between. The CDR3 is made up of 12 amino acids. From germline, CDR1 is WSHSY and CDR2 SAAADI.

The chain employs TRBV5-1 and TRBJ1-1; D is unresolved. V lost 0 bases and J lost 1, with 19 bases in between. The germline V gene has CDR1 SGHRS and CDR2 YFSETQ. The CDR3 totals 18 residues. In DNA form, the CDR3 reads TGCGCCAGCAGCTTGGCCCCTCGCGGTGGAGGGAAGAACACTGAAGCTTTCTTT. Translated, it gives CASSLAPRGGGKNTEAFF.

The rearrangement links TRBV7-2 to TRBJ2-7, with 11 bases matching TRBD2. The CDR3 has 17 amino acids. The V and J ends lost 4 bases and 10 bases, in that order; junction bases with no gene match: 18. In germline, CDR1 is SGHTA, CDR2 FQGNSA. Written as DNA, the CDR3 is TGTGCCAGCAGCTCCGGACTAGCGGGCGCCCTGGGTGGGGACCAGTACTTC. This sequence encodes CASSSGLAGALGGDQYF. Looking up the rest from reference TRBV7-2 and TRBJ2-7 gives the full variable domain: GAGVSQSPSNKVTEKGKDVELRCDPISGHTALYWYRQSLGQGLEFLIYFQGNSAPDKSGLPSDRFSAERTGGSVSTLTIQRTQQEDSAVYLCASSSGLAGALGGDQYFGPGTRLTVT.

The chain recombines TRBV27 with TRBJ1-1, with 8 bases identical to TRBD1. V lost 6 bases and J lost 0; bases outside the gene matches: 3. CDR1 and CDR2 from the germline V gene are MNHEY and SMNVEV (reference sequence). There are 14 residues in the CDR3. The CDR3 sequence: CASRQGALNTEAFF. The CDR3 nucleotides read TGTGCCAGCAGGCAGGGGGCCCTGAACACTGAAGCTTTCTTT.

The chain recombines TRBV5-1 with TRBJ1-2; TRBD1 matches at 11 bases. The V segment lost 4 bases and the J segment 5 bases; nucleotides outside the gene matches: 1. CDR3 length: 13 amino acids. CDR1 SGHRS and CDR2 YFSETQ come from the germline V gene. This chain's CDR3 is CASSGQGAYGYTF. CDR3 bases: TGCGCCAGCAGCGGACAGGGGGCATATGGCTACACCTTC.